What follows are 21 T cell receptor beta chains derived from one specimen sequenced in a study of cytomegalovirus exposure and HLA in healthy donors (TCRdb year 2017). Preparation of the library involved the immunoSEQ multiplex PCR assay. The table was pulled from immuneACCESS by TCRdb, which kept in-frame rearrangements only. Such tables lose some clones; where checked, under half of the loss comes from unresolved V genes, and the rest has no known cause. The sample table records 150,000 to 200,000 clones; approximately 86% of these occur just once. About 7.2% of the sample is taken by the ten largest. Sequencing used PBMCs. The receptors come from a man aged 25-45 years in good health and CMV-seropositive.

This chain joins TRBV5-6 and TRBJ2-5; tentative D call: TRBD1 (5 bases). Trimming removed 5 bases from V and 9 bases from J, with 17 bases in between. Per germline, CDR1 SGHDT and CDR2 YYEEEE. The length of the CDR3 is 13 residues. The CDR3 here is CASRRQSREAQYF. CDR3 nucleotides: TGTGCCAGCAGGAGACAGAGCCGCGAGGCCCAGTACTTC.

The chain combines TRBV5-5 with TRBJ1-2; D is undetermined. The length of the CDR3 is 13 residues. The V and J ends lost 1 base and 8 bases respectively, with 12 bases between them. CDR1 SGHKS and CDR2 YYEKEE come from the germline V gene (reference sequence). The CDR3 spells CASSLSINMGYTF. The CDR3 DNA is TGTGCCAGCAGCTTGTCAATAAATATGGGCTACACCTTC.

The V and J genes are TRBV5-4 and TRBJ1-1; D gene ambiguous. This CDR3 is built from 14 residues. The V end was cut by 2 bases, the J end by 3 bases, with 11 bases between. Per the germline V gene, CDR1 is SGHNT and CDR2 is YYREEE (reference sequence). The CDR3 sequence: CASSLGSRDTEAFF. The CDR3, as DNA: TGTGCCAGCAGCTTAGGGTCGCGGGACACTGAAGCTTTCTTT.

The chain combines TRBV15 with TRBJ2-3; no clear D. Trimming shortened V by 0 bases and J by 0 bases, and 13 bases separated the two germline ends. There are 17 residues in the CDR3. The V gene's germline CDR1 is LNHNV and CDR2 YYDKDF (reference sequence). The CDR3, as DNA: TGTGCCACCAGCAGAGATCTGCTCGAAGAGAGCACAGATACGCAGTATTTT. It is translated as CATSRDLLEESTDTQYF.

This chain connects TRBV5-1 to TRBJ2-7; maybe TRBD1 (8 bases). Trimming cost V 0 bases and J 4 bases, with 17 bases left between them. This CDR3 has 16 residues. Per the germline V gene, CDR1 is SGHRS and CDR2 is YFSETQ. CDR3 sequence: CASSLVPTGGGYEQYF. The CDR3 DNA reads TGCGCCAGCAGCTTGGTACCCACAGGGGGAGGGTACGAGCAGTACTTC.

The chain couples TRBV7-9 to TRBJ2-5, with TRBD2 as a possible D gene (6 bases). The CDR3 contains 14 residues. The V and J ends lost 4 bases and 1 base respectively, with 10 bases between them. CDR1 is SEHNR and CDR2 is FQNEAQ in the germline V gene (reference sequence). CDR3 DNA: TGTGCCAGCAGCTCCCGGGACTTCCAAGAGACCCAGTACTTC. Translation: CASSSRDFQETQYF.

The genes are TRBV6-5 and TRBJ2-3, with D tentatively TRBD2 (5 bases). This CDR3 region has 13 residues. With 3 bases removed from V and 4 bases from J, the gap between germline ends came to 8 bases. Germline V lookup: CDR1 MNHEY, CDR2 SVGAGI. CDR3 sequence reads: CASSYGSSDTQYF. CDR3 coding DNA: TGTGCCAGCAGTTATGGGAGCTCAGATACGCAGTATTTT.

The chain has TRBV18 and TRBJ2-7; 11 nucleotides line up with TRBD2. V lost 3 bases to trimming and J lost 1 base; unmatched junction nucleotides: 11. Germline V gene data show CDR1 as KGHSH and CDR2 as LQKENI. This CDR3 has 18 amino acids. CDR3 protein: CASSPGTSGSIYSYEQYF. The CDR3 DNA follows: TGTGCCAGCTCACCCGGGACTAGCGGCTCCATTTATTCCTACGAGCAGTACTTC.

The chain links TRBV5-5 to TRBJ2-2; perhaps TRBD2 as D (6 bases). The V gene lost 2 bases and the J gene lost 0 bases, with 8 bases spanning the gap. The germline V gene encodes CDR1 SGHKS and CDR2 YYEKEE (reference sequence). CDR3 length: 15 residues. The CDR3 here is CASSLLAANTGELFF. The CDR3 bases are TGTGCCAGCAGCTTACTAGCAGCGAACACCGGGGAGCTGTTTTTT.

The CDR3 protein is CASSGGLAGGVFF. CDR3 in DNA: TGTGCCAGCAGCGGGGGTCTAGCGGGAGGGGTGTTCTTC. The chain uses TRBV5-4 and TRBJ2-1; 12 bases are shared with TRBD2. V shed 4 bases, J shed 15 bases, and the junction held 8 bases outside the gene matches. This CDR3 spans 13 amino acids. The germline gives CDR1 SGHNT, CDR2 YYREEE (reference sequence). The full variable domain, completed using reference TRBV5-4 and TRBJ2-1, is ETGVTQSPTHLIKTRGQQVTLRCSSQSGHNTVSWYQQALGQGPQFIFQYYREEENGRGNFPPRFSGLQFPNYSSELNVNALELDDSALYLCASSGGLAGGVFFGPGTRLTVL.

The rearrangement links TRBV5-1 to TRBJ2-5, with 10 bases fitting TRBD2. V was clipped by 2 bases and J by 4 bases; unmatched bases: 11. CDR3 size: 17 residues. In germline, CDR1 is SGHRS, CDR2 YFSETQ. This CDR3 reads CASSFLSLAGDRETQYF. CDR3 in DNA: TGCGCCAGCAGCTTCCTGAGCCTAGCGGGGGACCGAGAGACCCAGTACTTC.

The rearrangement joins TRBV6-1 to TRBJ2-7; no firm D call. Germline V gene sequence: CDR1 MNHNS, CDR2 SASEGT. The CDR3 runs 11 residues. The V end was cut by 0 bases, the J end by 9 bases, with 6 bases between. CDR3 sequence reads: CASSEARGQYF. The CDR3 nucleotides read TGTGCCAGCAGTGAAGCCCGAGGGCAGTACTTC.

Only a few counts were recorded for this clone. The chain carries TRBV7-2 and TRBJ2-1; D might be TRBD2 (7 bases). Trimming pared 1 base from V and 8 bases from J, leaving 18 bases between. Per germline, CDR1 SGHTA and CDR2 FQGNSA. The CDR3 is made up of 16 amino acids. CDR3 region: CASSLVTGGPSHEQFF. As DNA, the CDR3 is TGTGCCAGCAGCTTAGTGACCGGGGGGCCCTCCCATGAGCAGTTCTTC.

The chain carries TRBV2 and TRBJ2-6; 8 nucleotides agree with TRBD1. The CDR3 contains 16 residues. Germline-derived CDR1 and CDR2 are SNHLY and FYNNEI. V lost 7 bases to trimming and J lost 3 bases; unmatched junction nucleotides: 8. CDR3 nucleotide sequence: TGTGCCAGCACCACTCCGACAGGGGTTGGGGCCAACGTCCTGACTTTC. Translating gives CASTTPTGVGANVLTF.

The chain employs TRBV6-5 and TRBJ1-4, with D possibly being TRBD1 (5 bases). Germline loops: CDR1 MNHEY, CDR2 SVGAGI. This CDR3 has 14 residues. V lost 2 bases to trimming and J lost 8 bases, with 12 bases between them. The CDR3 sequence is CASSYPGVREKLFF. DNA for the CDR3: TGTGCCAGCAGTTACCCGGGGGTACGAGAAAAACTGTTTTTT.

The V gene is TRBV29-1, the J gene TRBJ2-4; D is possibly TRBD2 (6 bases). CDR1 and CDR2 from the germline V gene are SQVTM and ANQGSEA. This CDR3 region has 13 residues. Trimming removed 1 base at V and 9 bases at J, with 13 bases between. Here the CDR3 DNA reads TGCAGCGTTGAAGTGCTAGCGAATTCCATTCAGTACTTC. Amino acid sequence: CSVEVLANSIQYF.

This clone occurred a few times. The genes are TRBV28 and TRBJ2-7, with D hard to call. With 4 bases removed from V and 7 bases from J, the gap between germline ends came to 11 bases. This CDR3 has 12 residues. Germline V gene lookup returns CDR1 MDHEN and CDR2 SYDVKM. CDR3 region: CASSSETLEQYF. For the CDR3, the DNA is TGTGCCAGCAGTTCCGAGACCCTTGAGCAGTACTTC.

The rearrangement joins TRBV5-1 to TRBJ1-1; 8 nucleotides align to TRBD1. With 2 bases clipped from V and 6 bases from J, the junction kept 12 bases outside the gene matches. The CDR3 totals 16 residues. In germline, CDR1 is SGHRS, CDR2 YFSETQ. CDR3 sequence reads: CASSLGLRDRSAEAFF. The CDR3 region has the DNA TGCGCCAGCAGCTTAGGCCTCCGGGACAGGAGTGCTGAAGCTTTCTTT.

The chain combines TRBV6-1 with TRBJ1-1; D not certain. The length of the CDR3 is 13 residues. Per the germline V gene, CDR1 is MNHNS and CDR2 is SASEGT. V dropped 4 bases and J dropped 8 bases, with 14 bases sitting between them. In DNA, the CDR3 is TGTGCCAGCAGTGTCGTCGAGAAGGCAGAAGCTTTCTTT. Translation: CASSVVEKAEAFF.

This chain uses TRBV5-6 with TRBJ1-2, with TRBD1 matching over 7 bases. V was clipped by 3 bases and J by 6 bases; unmatched bases: 5. Germline CDR1 and CDR2: SGHDT and YYEEEE. This CDR3 is built from 13 residues. In nucleotides, the CDR3 is TGTGCCAGCAGCTGGAGACAGGGAGATGGCTACACCTTC. Protein product: CASSWRQGDGYTF.

The chain is built from TRBV7-9 and TRBJ1-2; 7 positions agree with TRBD1. CDR1 and CDR2 from the germline V gene are SEHNR and FQNEAQ (reference sequence). The CDR3 totals 14 residues. J lost 5 bases, V lost 5 bases, and 8 bases had no gene match. CDR3 region: CASSESGGGYGYTF. CDR3 nucleotide sequence: TGTGCCAGCAGCGAATCAGGGGGTGGGTATGGCTACACCTTC.